Below are 21 T cell receptor beta chains sequenced from a single sample in a study of blood T cells in healthy people across ages. Primers used in a second PCR of roughly 7 to 11 cycles were a sample-barcoded 5' primer and a J-beta primer mix. TCRdb re-derived calls from the 5' RACE reads in MiXCR, one entry per CDR3 protein. The profile shows 1.5 million to 2 million distinct CDR3 sequences, over 25% of them singletons. The specimen was blood. These receptors were obtained from a woman in her twenties or thirties in good health.

The table lists this clonotype with a few counts. This sequence joins TRBV20-1 and TRBJ2-5, with 8 bases fitting TRBD2. The trim removed 6 bases at V and 5 bases at J, leaving 14 bases unmatched. The CDR3 contains 15 residues. Germline V gives CDR1 DFQATT, CDR2 SNEGSKA (reference sequence). The CDR3, as DNA: TGCAGTGCCCCGCCAGCGGGGGTCCCGGAGGAGACCCAGTACTTC. This gives the protein CSAPPAGVPEETQYF.

V and J are TRBV20-1 and TRBJ1-6, with 7 bases aligning to TRBD1. The CDR3 loop spans 15 amino acids. V trimming: 5 bases; J trimming: 4 bases; junction bases outside the gene matches: 8. Germline V gene sequence: CDR1 DFQATT, CDR2 SNEGSKA (reference sequence). CDR3 bases: TGCAGTGCTCCTCGAAGACAGGGTTATAATTCACCCCTCCACTTT. Residues: CSAPRRQGYNSPLHF.

This clonotype was counted between two and nine times. The chain is built from TRBV3-1 and TRBJ2-3; perhaps TRBD2 as D (6 bases). Germline assignment: CDR1 LGHDT and CDR2 YNNKEL (reference sequence). V was shortened by 7 bases and J by 6 bases, with 26 bases between the two germline ends. CDR3 length: 17 amino acids. CDR3 sequence reads: CASIPSFGSGGADTQYF. In nucleotides, the CDR3 is TGTGCCAGCATCCCCTCGTTCGGGAGTGGGGGAGCGGATACGCAGTATTTT.

This clonotype was recorded at least ten times. This chain links TRBV29-1 with TRBJ2-1; 11 nucleotides agree with TRBD2. The J segment lost 5 bases and the V segment lost 7 bases, leaving 10 bases of the junction unmatched. The CDR3 runs 15 residues. The germline CDR1 and CDR2 sequences are SQVTM and ANQGSEA. In DNA, the CDR3 is TGCAGCGCTCCCAAGGGACTAGCGGCAAACAATGAGCAGTTCTTC. Amino acids: CSAPKGLAANNEQFF.

This clonotype was seen more than once but under ten times. The chain recombines TRBV7-2 with TRBJ2-1; 11 nucleotides agree with TRBD2. Germline V gene lookup returns CDR1 SGHTA and CDR2 FQGNSA. The junction had 3 bases not matched to a gene; V was cut back by 3 bases and J by 2 bases. The CDR3 totals 16 residues. DNA of the CDR3: TGTGCCAGCAGCTTCACTAGCGGGAGCGCCTACAATGAGCAGTTCTTC. It yields the protein CASSFTSGSAYNEQFF.

With regard to this clonotype: Since the CDR3 does not end with the conserved phenylalanine or tryptophan, this likely comes from a read error. Because the CDR3's place on the DNA is in doubt, the DNA is left out and the CDR3 is given as listed by TCRdb. This chain connects TRBV14 to TRBJ2-5; the table gives TRBD1 as D, unverified against the DNA. From its first to its last residue, the CDR3 has 17 amino acids. CDR1 is SGHDN, CDR2 FVKESK, per germline. This CDR3 reads CASSQARARGHGYTFGS.

The chain couples TRBV20-1 to TRBJ2-7, with 11 positions matching TRBD2. Trimming at V came to 3 bases and at J to 1 base, leaving 5 bases not matched to a gene. CDR1 DFQATT and CDR2 SNEGSKA come from the germline V gene (reference sequence). The CDR3 length is 15 residues. CDR3 protein: CSASFGTSGSYEQYF. The DNA of the CDR3 is TGCAGTGCTAGTTTTGGGACTAGCGGATCCTACGAGCAGTACTTC.

J is TRBJ2-3 and V is TRBV11-2; 16 bases line up with TRBD2. Germline loops: CDR1 SGHAT, CDR2 FQNNGV. Losses at the gene ends were 4 bases for V and 2 bases for J; bases not matched to a gene: 9. CDR3 length: 19 amino acids. In nucleotides, the CDR3 is TGTGCCAGCAGCTCAACCGGGACTAGCGGGGGGGTTCCCACAGATACGCAGTATTTT. Amino acid sequence: CASSSTGTSGGVPTDTQYF.

This clonotype showed up many times. The J gene is TRBJ2-7, the V gene TRBV7-2; 11 bases are a match to TRBD2. CDR1 and CDR2 from the germline V gene are SGHTA and FQGNSA. The length of the CDR3 is 15 residues. V shed 5 bases and J 5 bases; nucleotides not matched to a gene: 8. In DNA, the CDR3 is TGTGCCAGCAGCCCTCTAGCGGGAGGACCCCACGAGCAGTACTTC. Its protein is CASSPLAGGPHEQYF.

Concerning this clonotype itself: An end of the junction differs from the germline gene, which may be a read error. The J gene is TRBJ2-3, the V gene TRBV7-2, with TRBD2 matching over 7 bases. Looked up from germline, CDR1 is SGHTA and CDR2 is FQGNSA. The CDR3 extends over 16 amino acids. The CDR3: CASRELRAQAGDTRYF. CDR3 in DNA: TGTGCCAGCAGAGAACTCCGGGCCCAGGCGGGGGATACGCGGTATTTT.

This chain joins TRBV29-1 and TRBJ2-3, with 8 bases identical to TRBD2. The germline V gene has CDR1 SQVTM and CDR2 ANQGSEA. There are 13 residues in the CDR3. The junction had 9 bases not matched to a gene; V was cut back by 4 bases and J by 9 bases. The CDR3 loop reads CSVVREGGSTQYF. For the CDR3, the DNA is TGCAGCGTTGTTCGGGAGGGGGGGTCGACGCAGTATTTT.

The gene calls are TRBV12-3 or TRBV12-4 and TRBJ1-2; D is perhaps TRBD1 (6 bases). The CDR3 contains 14 residues. Between the trimmed V and J ends, which lost 6 bases and 5 bases, there was a span of 16 bases. This CDR3 reads CASSYDRNGYGYTF. In DNA, the CDR3 is TGTGCCAGCAGCTACGACAGGAACGGTTATGGCTACACCTTC.

The table lists this clonotype with a few counts. The rearrangement links TRBV15 to TRBJ2-5; TRBD1 might be the D (7 bases). Trimming took off 3 bases at V and 0 bases at J, with 11 bases between the two ends. Germline CDR1 LNHNV, CDR2 YYDKDF (reference sequence). This CDR3 contains 15 residues. CDR3 protein: CATSRVRGDQETQYF. Here the CDR3 DNA reads TGTGCCACCAGCAGGGTCAGGGGGGACCAAGAGACCCAGTACTTC.

This rearrangement joins TRBV5-1 to TRBJ1-2; 7 bases agree with TRBD1. Germline CDR1 and CDR2: SGHRS and YFSETQ. V gave up 4 bases and J gave up 6 bases; unmatched junction bases: 9. The CDR3 extends over 14 amino acids. The CDR3 here is CASSVEGTAHGYTF. CDR3 DNA sequence: TGCGCCAGCAGCGTGGAAGGGACAGCCCATGGCTACACCTTC. Complete variable domain (other parts from reference TRBV5-1 and TRBJ1-2): KAGVTQTPRYLIKTRGQQVTLSCSPISGHRSVSWYQQTPGQGLQFLFEYFSETQRNKGNFPGRFSGRQFSNSRSEMNVSTLELGDSALYLCASSVEGTAHGYTFGSGTRLTVV.

This sequence joins TRBV28 and TRBJ2-3; perhaps TRBD1 as D (5 bases). The CDR3 contains 13 residues. Trimming removed 5 bases from V and 4 bases from J, with 10 bases in between. Looked up from germline, CDR1 is MDHEN and CDR2 is SYDVKM. CDR3 residues: CASSTPGSDTQYF. As DNA, the CDR3 is TGTGCCAGCAGTACCCCAGGGTCAGATACGCAGTATTTT. The whole variable domain, remainder taken from reference TRBV28 and TRBJ2-3, is DVKVTQSSRYLVKRTGEKVFLECVQDMDHENMFWYRQDPGLGLRLIYFSYDVKMKEKGDIPEGYSVSREKKERFSLILESASTNQTSMYLCASSTPGSDTQYFGPGTRLTVL.

The gene calls are TRBV20-1 and TRBJ2-1; 14 nucleotides align to TRBD2. With V trimmed by 3 bases and J by 3 bases, 7 bases remained unmatched. The CDR3 runs 17 residues. Germline V gene lookup returns CDR1 DFQATT and CDR2 SNEGSKA (reference sequence). CDR3 nucleotides: TGCAGTGCTAGGACTAGCGGGGGGGAGTTATTCTACAATGAGCAGTTCTTC. Translation gives CSARTSGGELFYNEQFF.

This clonotype was observed at least ten times. This chain links TRBV6-1 with TRBJ2-7, with D perhaps TRBD1 (5 bases). CDR1 MNHNS and CDR2 SASEGT come from the germline V gene. V lost 6 bases and J lost 2, with 14 bases in between. The CDR3 has 14 amino acids. CDR3 DNA sequence: TGTGCCAGCAGGCCCCCAGGGATCACCTACGAGCAGTACTTC. Translating gives CASRPPGITYEQYF.

There are many counts of this clonotype. This chain connects TRBV6-5 to TRBJ1-2, with D possibly matching TRBD1 (5 bases). This CDR3 contains 18 residues. The germline V and J ends were trimmed by 2 bases and 0 bases, with 19 bases remaining between them. Germline lookup yields CDR1 MNHEY and CDR2 SVGAGI. The DNA for the CDR3 is TGTGCCAGCAGTTACCTCCCGGCAGGGCAGCGTACTAACTATGGCTACACCTTC. Residues: CASSYLPAGQRTNYGYTF.

Concerning this clonotype itself: Just one base apart from a much larger clone, this may be a read error. V is TRBV4-1 and J is TRBJ1-2, with D maybe TRBD1 (5 bases). Germline-derived CDR1 and CDR2 are MGHRA and YSYEKL. Trimming stripped 1 base from V and 1 base from J, with 13 bases between. The CDR3 consists of 16 residues. The CDR3 DNA reads TGCGCCAGCAGCCAAGCGCGGATAGGGGATAACTATGGCTACACCTTC. It encodes CASSQARIGDNYGYTF.

As for this clonotype: This may be a read error, as it is one base from a much larger clone. The chain joins TRBV19 to TRBJ2-7; the match to TRBD1 covers 9 bases. Germline assignment: CDR1 LNHDA and CDR2 SQIVND (reference sequence). J gave up 5 bases and V 4 bases, and 9 bases lay outside the gene matches. The CDR3 extends over 15 amino acids. The CDR3 DNA reads TGTGCCAGTAGTAGAGGGGGGACAGGGACCCACGAGCAGTACTTC. Residues: CASSRGGTGTHEQYF.

Concerning this clonotype itself: Just one base apart from a much larger clone, this may be a read error. V is TRBV5-5 and J is TRBJ2-1; 9 positions agree with TRBD1. The CDR3 is made up of 12 amino acids. V lost 6 bases and J lost 7; bases outside the gene matches: 2. Germline CDR1 SGHKS, CDR2 YYEKEE (reference sequence). The CDR3 region has the DNA TGTGCCAGCATCGGGACAGGGAATGAGCAGTTCTTC. It is translated as CASIGTGNEQFF.